Shown below are 8 T cell receptor beta chains from a single sample sequenced in a study of T cell responses to AZD1222 COVID-19 vaccine. Assay used: immunoSEQ multiplex PCR; TCRdb lists only in-frame clones, some missing. In the table there are 150,000 to 200,000 clones, about nine tenths of which are singletons. The sequencing used peripheral blood, collected on day 0 of AZD1222 vaccination. The receptors derive from an adult in good health.

The rearrangement links TRBV11-2 to TRBJ2-7; 9 bases align to TRBD2. Trimming removed 5 bases from V and 1 base from J; junction bases left unmatched: 6. The germline V gene has CDR1 SGHAT and CDR2 FQNNGV. The CDR3 has 15 amino acids. Here the CDR3 DNA reads TGTGCCAGCAGCGCCACTAGCGGGTTTTCCTACGAGCAGTACTTC. Amino acids: CASSATSGFSYEQYF.

This clone was recorded a few times. The genes are TRBV7-8 and TRBJ2-3; TRBD2 might be the D (5 bases). Trimming cost V 4 bases and J 3 bases, with 11 bases left between them. The CDR3 length is 14 residues. Germline V gene lookup returns CDR1 SGHVS and CDR2 FQNEAQ. The CDR3 loop is CASSYPSGTDTQYF. As DNA, the CDR3 is TGTGCCAGCAGCTACCCGTCGGGGACAGATACGCAGTATTTT.

The chain is built from TRBV19 and TRBJ1-5, with D possibly being TRBD1 (5 bases). V lost 5 bases to trimming and J lost 0 bases, with 8 bases between them. The CDR3 is made up of 14 amino acids. Germline V gives CDR1 LNHDA, CDR2 SQIVND (reference sequence). The CDR3, as DNA: TGTGCCAGTAGTGCGACAGCTAGCAATCAGCCCCAGCATTTT. The encoded protein is CASSATASNQPQHF.

This sequence joins TRBV7-8 and TRBJ2-3, with 8 bases aligning to TRBD2. J gave up 3 bases and V 5 bases, and 4 bases lay outside the gene matches. Per the germline V gene, CDR1 is SGHVS and CDR2 is FQNEAQ. The CDR3 runs to 14 residues. The CDR3 loop reads CASSISGKTDTQYF. CDR3 DNA sequence: TGTGCCAGCAGCATTAGCGGGAAAACAGATACGCAGTATTTT.

V usage is TRBV6-5 and J usage is TRBJ2-7; TRBD1 is a possible D gene (6 bases). V lost 6 bases, J lost 2 bases, and 14 bases lay in between. This CDR3 has 14 residues. Germline CDR1 reads MNHEY; CDR2 reads SVGAGI. CDR3 region: CASRIRTAPYEQYF. The CDR3 DNA reads as TGTGCCAGCAGGATCAGGACAGCCCCCTACGAGCAGTACTTC.

The rearrangement joins TRBV27 to TRBJ2-7; no firm D call. Trimming took 6 bases from V and 5 from J, leaving 14 bases between them. Per the germline V gene, CDR1 is MNHEY and CDR2 is SMNVEV (reference sequence). This CDR3 has 13 amino acids. In nucleotides, the CDR3 is TGTGCCAGCAGGAAGGACCCGCGACACGAGCAGTACTTC. It codes for CASRKDPRHEQYF.

This rearrangement joins TRBV19 to TRBJ2-3, with 7 bases fitting TRBD1. With V trimmed by 4 bases and J by 3 bases, 7 bases remained unmatched. Germline CDR1 reads LNHDA; CDR2 reads SQIVND (reference sequence). The CDR3 has 15 residues. CDR3 protein: CASSTRQGRTDTQYF. DNA for the CDR3: TGTGCCAGTAGTACCCGACAGGGTCGGACAGATACGCAGTATTTT.

This sequence joins TRBV7-2 and TRBJ2-7; 13 nucleotides agree with TRBD2. The CDR3 length is 16 residues. The V and J ends lost 3 bases and 0 bases, in that order; junction bases with no gene match: 2. CDR1 and CDR2 (germline): SGHTA, FQGNSA. CDR3 sequence (DNA): TGTGCCAGCAGCTTCGGGACTAGCGGGACCTCCTACGAGCAGTACTTC. It yields the protein CASSFGTSGTSYEQYF.